The 24 T cell receptor beta chains reported below all come from one sample, sequenced in a study of blood T cells in healthy people across ages. For the second PCR, which ran for roughly 7 to 11 cycles, a sample-barcoded 5' primer and a J-beta primer mix were used. TCRdb ran MiXCR on the 5' RACE reads and lists one entry per CDR3 protein. The top ten clones hold around 12% of a sample with about 1.1 million distinct CDR3 sequences, 35% to 45% of them seen once. Sequencing was performed on blood. These receptors were taken from a man aged 18 to 30 in good health.

This clonotype appeared a few times. The chain uses TRBV18 and TRBJ1-2; 8 nucleotides line up with TRBD1. Germline V gene sequence: CDR1 KGHSH, CDR2 LQKENI. There are 14 residues in the CDR3. V lost 5 bases and J lost 4; bases outside the gene matches: 6. CDR3 in DNA: TGTGCCAGCTCAAGCGACAGGGGCAGCTATGGCTACACCTTC. It yields the protein CASSSDRGSYGYTF.

This clonotype has more than one count but fewer than ten. The rearrangement uses TRBV20-1 and TRBJ2-1, with 8 bases identical to TRBD2. The CDR3 covers 14 residues. Germline V gene lookup returns CDR1 DFQATT and CDR2 SNEGSKA (reference sequence). With 0 bases clipped from V and 6 bases from J, the junction kept 4 bases outside the gene matches. CDR3 coding DNA: TGCAGTGCTAGAGATCCCCTAGCGGGCAATGAGCAGTTCTTC. Translating it yields CSARDPLAGNEQFF.

This clonotype was seen only a few times. The chain joins TRBV3-1 to TRBJ1-1; 8 bases agree with TRBD1. Per the germline V gene, CDR1 is LGHDT and CDR2 is YNNKEL (reference sequence). Germline trimming cut 6 bases from V and 4 bases from J; bases unmatched to any gene: 7. CDR3 size: 14 residues. CDR3 protein: CASSIQGAGTEAFF. The CDR3 coding sequence is TGTGCCAGCAGTATCCAGGGGGCCGGCACTGAAGCTTTCTTT.

This clonotype was recorded once. V and J are TRBV12-3 or TRBV12-4 and TRBJ2-7; 7 bases fit TRBD1. The CDR3 totals 15 residues. Trimming removed 7 bases from V and 4 bases from J; junction bases left unmatched: 13. CDR3 coding DNA: TGTGCCAGCAACAAAGACGCAGGGGGAGTATACGAGCAGTACTTC. Translated, it gives CASNKDAGGVYEQYF.

This clonotype showed up just a few times. The rearrangement links TRBV4-1 to TRBJ1-2; D uncertain. The V gene lost 2 bases and the J gene lost 2 bases, with 12 bases spanning the gap. Germline CDR1 MGHRA, CDR2 YSYEKL. There are 15 residues in the CDR3. CDR3: CASSQPQRANYGYTF. The DNA of the CDR3 is TGCGCCAGCAGCCAACCCCAGAGGGCGAACTATGGCTACACCTTC.

The rearrangement joins TRBV19 to TRBJ1-2; weak D call: TRBD1 (6 bases). V was shortened by 1 base and J by 6 bases, with 12 bases between the two germline ends. CDR3 length: 14 amino acids. Germline CDR1 is LNHDA and CDR2 is SQIVND (reference sequence). The chain's CDR3 is CASSIAAGGDGYTF. The DNA of the CDR3 is TGTGCCAGTAGTATAGCGGCGGGGGGCGATGGCTACACCTTC.

This clonotype was counted between two and nine times. The CDR3 is CAISRDSNTEAFF. The CDR3 DNA sequence: TGTGCCATCAGTCGGGACTCTAACACTGAAGCTTTCTTT. The rearrangement uses TRBV10-3 and TRBJ1-1; TRBD1 is a possible D gene (5 bases). This CDR3 is built from 13 residues. Germline V gene sequence: CDR1 ENHRY, CDR2 SYGVKD. Between the trimmed V and J ends, which lost 5 bases and 2 bases, there was a span of 9 bases.

This rearrangement joins TRBV15 to TRBJ2-1; the D is unclear. Trimming shortened V by 0 bases and J by 6 bases, and 6 bases separated the two germline ends. The germline V gene encodes CDR1 LNHNV and CDR2 YYDKDF (reference sequence). This CDR3 has 13 residues. CDR3 DNA: TGTGCCACCAGCAGAGATCGCCCCAATGAGCAGTTCTTC. It encodes CATSRDRPNEQFF.

This clonotype came up a few times. The chain links TRBV7-2 to TRBJ1-5, with a tentative D call TRBD1 (6 bases). The CDR3 length is 16 residues. CDR1 is SGHTA and CDR2 is FQGNSA in the germline V gene. The V gene lost 3 bases and the J gene lost 1 base, with 13 bases spanning the gap. The CDR3 region is CASSFLGGGSNQPQHF. The CDR3 DNA is TGTGCCAGCAGCTTCTTAGGAGGGGGAAGCAATCAGCCCCAGCATTTT.

Only one count was recorded for this clonotype. At one end, the junction sequence differs from germline, possibly due to a read error. The chain uses TRBV6-2 or TRBV6-3 and TRBJ1-5, with a tentative D call TRBD1 (5 bases). The CDR3 is 17 amino acids. The germline V gene has CDR1 MNHEY and CDR2 SVGEGT. The CDR3 DNA is TGTGCCAGCAGTTCTACCGCAGGGAGGTATAGCAATCGGCCCCAGCATTTT. Translated: CASSSTAGRYSNRPQHF.

This clonotype occurred a few times. The gene calls are TRBV11-2 and TRBJ2-1; perhaps D is TRBD1 or TRBD2 (6 bases each). CDR3 length: 15 amino acids. Germline CDR1 SGHAT, CDR2 FQNNGV. Trimming left V 5 bases short and J 7 bases short, with 18 bases between. The CDR3 sequence is CASSRGWGAGNEQFF. For the CDR3, the DNA is TGTGCCAGCAGCAGAGGGTGGGGGGCAGGGAATGAGCAGTTCTTC.

The rearrangement links TRBV10-3 to TRBJ2-1; 7 bases are shared with TRBD2. Trimming removed 0 bases from V and 13 bases from J; junction bases left unmatched: 6. The germline gives CDR1 ENHRY, CDR2 SYGVKD. The CDR3 has 13 residues. The CDR3 reads CAISESTGEGQFF. As DNA, the CDR3 is TGTGCCATCAGTGAGTCGACTGGGGAGGGTCAGTTCTTC.

By share, this clonotype ranks as medium-sized (0.01 to 0.1%). This chain uses TRBV7-8 with TRBJ1-2; D is possibly TRBD1 (5 bases). Trimming stripped 7 bases from V and 3 bases from J, with 15 bases between. The CDR3 consists of 14 residues. CDR1 and CDR2 from the germline V gene are SGHVS and FQNEAQ. CDR3 coding DNA: TGTGCCAGCACTTCAGGTCGGGGACACTATGGCTACACCTTC. Translating gives CASTSGRGHYGYTF.

The chain is built from TRBV12-3 or TRBV12-4 and TRBJ2-3; perhaps TRBD1 as D (5 bases). The CDR3 contains 12 residues. V lost 5 bases, J lost 11 bases, and 14 bases lay in between. The chain's CDR3 is CASSATAWVQYF. CDR3 in DNA: TGTGCCAGCAGTGCGACAGCTTGGGTGCAGTATTTT.

This clonotype was seen a few times. V and J are TRBV10-3 and TRBJ2-1, with D possibly matching TRBD2 (5 bases). This CDR3 is built from 15 residues. Per the germline V gene, CDR1 is ENHRY and CDR2 is SYGVKD. V lost 2 bases and J 4 bases, leaving 12 bases between the germline ends. Written as DNA, the CDR3 is TGTGCCATCAGTGAGCCTCCGACGGGGTACAATGAGCAGTTCTTC. Protein: CAISEPPTGYNEQFF.

Points on this clonotype: A single base separates this from a much larger clone, so it may be a read error. The V call is TRBV4-3, the J call TRBJ2-3; possibly TRBD1 for D (6 bases). The germline gives CDR1 LGHNA, CDR2 YSLEER. The CDR3 is 16 amino acids. The CDR3 protein is CDSSPQSQGMGDTQYF. The CDR3 DNA reads TGCGACAGCAGCCCCCAATCCCAGGGGATGGGAGATACGCAGTATTTT.

This clonotype was counted a few times. The chain carries TRBV5-1 and TRBJ2-3; TRBD2 matches at 9 bases. The CDR3 consists of 17 residues. Trimming took 1 base from V and 2 from J; bases not matched to a gene: 8. Germline CDR1 is SGHRS and CDR2 is YFSETQ. Here the CDR3 reads CASSLSLAGEITDTQYF. CDR3 nucleotides: TGCGCCAGCAGCTTGTCGTTAGCGGGGGAAATCACAGATACGCAGTATTTT. The full variable domain, completed using reference TRBV5-1 and TRBJ2-3, is KAGVTQTPRYLIKTRGQQVTLSCSPISGHRSVSWYQQTPGQGLQFLFEYFSETQRNKGNFPGRFSGRQFSNSRSEMNVSTLELGDSALYLCASSLSLAGEITDTQYFGPGTRLTVL.

The chain's CDR3 is CASSLAAISYNSPLHF. The CDR3 DNA reads as TGTGCCAGCAGCTTAGCGGCGATCTCCTATAATTCACCCCTCCACTTT. The chain is built from TRBV7-8 and TRBJ1-6; unclear D gene. Trimming removed 0 bases from V and 0 bases from J, with 6 bases in between. There are 16 residues in the CDR3. CDR1 SGHVS and CDR2 FQNEAQ come from the germline V gene.

The V call is TRBV10-3, the J call TRBJ2-7; 7 bases map to TRBD1. With V trimmed by 2 bases and J by 5 bases, 3 bases remained unmatched. Germline V gene data show CDR1 as ENHRY and CDR2 as SYGVKD. This CDR3 spans 13 amino acids. The CDR3 spells CAISEVQGNEQYF. The CDR3 DNA is TGTGCCATCAGTGAGGTACAGGGGAACGAGCAGTACTTC.

This chain connects TRBV6-2 or TRBV6-3 to TRBJ2-4, with a tentative D call TRBD1 (6 bases). V was pared by 6 bases and J by 1 base, with 19 bases between. The CDR3 length is 17 residues. Germline V CDR1 and CDR2: MNHEY, SVGEGT. The CDR3 here is CASSPGQKAYAKNIQYF. CDR3 in DNA: TGTGCCAGCAGCCCCGGACAGAAAGCTTACGCCAAAAACATTCAGTACTTC.

This clonotype was detected a few times. DNA for the CDR3: TGTGCCAGCAGCGGGCGGGGAGACACTGAAGCTTTCTTT. Its translation: CASSGRGDTEAFF. The chain joins TRBV7-9 to TRBJ1-1; D is unresolved. V was cut by 5 bases and J by 3 bases, with 10 bases left in between. Germline CDR1 is SEHNR and CDR2 is FQNEAQ (reference sequence). The length of the CDR3 is 13 residues.

This clonotype is a singleton in its sample. The junction and the germline gene differ at one end; a read error may be behind it. J is TRBJ1-1 and V is TRBV7-9; D is unclear. Germline V gene sequence: CDR1 SEHNR, CDR2 FQNEAQ (reference sequence). The CDR3 is made up of 14 amino acids. CDR3 loop: CASSVALVNTEAFF. CDR3 in DNA: TGTGCCAGCAGCGTAGCCCTAGTGAACACTGAAGCTTTCTTT.

This clonotype was counted once. The gene calls are TRBV29-1 and TRBJ2-2; no definite D call. Germline V CDR1 and CDR2: SQVTM, ANQGSEA. Deletions cut 4 bases from V and 6 bases from J, with 12 bases between. The length of the CDR3 is 13 residues. The CDR3 nucleotides are TGCAGCGTTGCAAAGCCCCAGGCCGGGGAGCTGTTTTTT. This encodes CSVAKPQAGELFF.

J is TRBJ2-1 and V is TRBV5-1; the match to TRBD2 covers 11 bases. CDR3 length: 16 residues. The junction had 7 bases not matched to a gene; V was cut back by 0 bases and J by 8 bases. Germline V gene data show CDR1 as SGHRS and CDR2 as YFSETQ. CDR3 region: CASSLGSGGAFDEQFF. DNA of the CDR3: TGCGCCAGCAGCTTGGGTAGCGGGGGGGCCTTCGATGAGCAGTTCTTC.